A selection of T cell receptor beta chains follows, all from one sample in a study of control samples from healthy donors and cancer patients. Data came from immunoSEQ multiplex PCR; TCRdb stores just in-frame clones and leaves some out. The sample shows 60,000 to 65,000 clones, almost 85% of them seen only once. The sequenced sample consisted of blood. These receptors were collected from a man aged 40-50 years in good health. CDR3s include the opening cysteine and the closing phenylalanine or tryptophan. The D gene is left open where the match is weak. The listing skips clone size in some rows; elsewhere it reads once, few, many or a size class.

abundance: NA; d_gene: NA; v_gene: TRBV6-5; len: 13; j_gene: TRBJ1-1; CDR3nt: TGTGCCAGCAGTTCGACGCGCAACACTGAAGCTTTCTTT; CDR3aa: CASSSTRNTEAFF
abundance: NA; d_gene: NA; v_gene: TRBV18; len: 15; j_gene: TRBJ1-4; CDR3nt: TGTGCCAGCTCACCAATGCGAGGGGGAGGTGAAAAACTGTTTTTT; CDR3aa: CASSPMRGGGEKLFF
abundance: NA; d_gene: TRBD2; v_gene: TRBV5-6; len: 19; j_gene: TRBJ2-7; CDR3nt: TGTGCCAGCAGCTTGATGACTAGCGGGAGGGCAATGGGGGGTTACGAGCAGTACTTC; CDR3aa: CASSLMTSGRAMGGYEQYF
abundance: few; d_gene: TRBD1; v_gene: TRBV11-3; len: 13; j_gene: TRBJ1-1; CDR3nt: TGTGCCAGCAGCCCGCGGACAGGGGATGAAGCTTTCTTT; CDR3aa: CASSPRTGDEAFF
abundance: few; d_gene: TRBD1; v_gene: TRBV5-1; len: 15; j_gene: TRBJ1-6; CDR3nt: TGCGCCAGCAGCCTGGGACAGAACGTGCATTCACCCCTCCACTTT; CDR3aa: CASSLGQNVHSPLHF
abundance: NA; d_gene: TRBD1; v_gene: TRBV5-8; len: 14; j_gene: TRBJ2-7; CDR3nt: TGTGCCAGCAGGGAAACAGGGGATTCCTACGAGCAGTACTTC; CDR3aa: CASRETGDSYEQYF
abundance: NA; d_gene: NA; v_gene: TRBV9; len: 14; j_gene: TRBJ1-2; CDR3nt: TGTGCCAGCAGCGAGGGACAAGCTGACGGCGGCTACACCTTC; CDR3aa: CASSEGQADGGYTF
abundance: NA; d_gene: NA; v_gene: TRBV7-2; len: 14; j_gene: TRBJ2-2; CDR3nt: TGTGCCAGCAGCTTAGGCCGGGGAACCGGGGAGCTGTTTTTT; CDR3aa: CASSLGRGTGELFF
abundance: NA; d_gene: TRBD1; v_gene: TRBV6-2/TRBV6-3; len: 16; j_gene: TRBJ2-7; CDR3nt: TGTGCCAGCAGTTACCCTGGGACAGGGGGCGGTTACGAGCAGTACTTC; CDR3aa: CASSYPGTGGGYEQYF
abundance: NA; d_gene: NA; v_gene: TRBV6-2/TRBV6-3; len: 15; j_gene: TRBJ1-5; CDR3nt: TGTGCCAGCAGTTACCAGGGCTATAGCAATCAGCCCCAGCATTTT; CDR3aa: CASSYQGYSNQPQHF
abundance: few; d_gene: TRBD2; v_gene: TRBV6-4; len: 16; j_gene: TRBJ2-1; CDR3nt: TGTGCCAGCAGTCTCAGCGGGGGCGAGGGCTACAATGAGCAGTTCTTC; CDR3aa: CASSLSGGEGYNEQFF
abundance: NA; d_gene: NA; v_gene: TRBV6-2/TRBV6-3; len: 14; j_gene: TRBJ1-2; CDR3nt: TGTGCCAGCAGTTACGGAGGACACATCTATGGCTACACCTTC; CDR3aa: CASSYGGHIYGYTF
abundance: NA; d_gene: TRBD1; v_gene: TRBV25-1; len: 16; j_gene: TRBJ2-2; CDR3nt: TGTGCCAGCACTCCAGGGGGCTGGTCGAACACCGGGGAGCTGTTTTTT; CDR3aa: CASTPGGWSNTGELFF
abundance: NA; d_gene: NA; v_gene: TRBV28; len: 11; j_gene: TRBJ1-1; CDR3nt: TGTGCCAGCAGTTCCCCCGGGGAAGCTTTCTTT; CDR3aa: CASSSPGEAFF